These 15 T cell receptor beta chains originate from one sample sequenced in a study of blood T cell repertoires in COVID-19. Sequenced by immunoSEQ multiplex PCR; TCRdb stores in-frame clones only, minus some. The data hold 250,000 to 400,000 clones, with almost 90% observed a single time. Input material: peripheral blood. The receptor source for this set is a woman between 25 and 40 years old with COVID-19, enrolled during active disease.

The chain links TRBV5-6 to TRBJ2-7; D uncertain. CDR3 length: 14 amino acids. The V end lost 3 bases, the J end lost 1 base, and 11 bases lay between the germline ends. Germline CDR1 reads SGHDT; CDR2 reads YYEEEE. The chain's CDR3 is CASSSLTNSYEQYF. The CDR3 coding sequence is TGTGCCAGCAGCTCTTTGACAAATTCCTACGAGCAGTACTTC.

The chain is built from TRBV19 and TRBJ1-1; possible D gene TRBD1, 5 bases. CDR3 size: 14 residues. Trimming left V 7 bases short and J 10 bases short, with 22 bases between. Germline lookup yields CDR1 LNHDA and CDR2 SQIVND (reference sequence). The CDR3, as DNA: TGTGCCAGTACGCCCTCTGGGGGATCCGGGGGAGCTTTCTTT. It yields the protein CASTPSGGSGGAFF.

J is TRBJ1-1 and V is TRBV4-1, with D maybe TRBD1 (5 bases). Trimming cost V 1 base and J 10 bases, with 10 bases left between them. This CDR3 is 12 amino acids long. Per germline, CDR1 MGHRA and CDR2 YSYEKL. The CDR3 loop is CASSQGQGAAFF. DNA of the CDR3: TGCGCCAGCAGCCAAGGCCAGGGTGCAGCTTTCTTT.

This chain's CDR3 is CASSIVRDRGNEKLFF. The CDR3 nucleotides read TGTGCCAGTAGTATAGTACGTGACAGGGGGAATGAAAAACTGTTTTTT. The chain links TRBV19 to TRBJ1-4, with 9 bases that match TRBD1. This CDR3 has 16 amino acids. J gave up 5 bases and V 1 base, and 5 bases lay outside the gene matches. CDR1 is LNHDA and CDR2 is SQIVND in the germline V gene (reference sequence).

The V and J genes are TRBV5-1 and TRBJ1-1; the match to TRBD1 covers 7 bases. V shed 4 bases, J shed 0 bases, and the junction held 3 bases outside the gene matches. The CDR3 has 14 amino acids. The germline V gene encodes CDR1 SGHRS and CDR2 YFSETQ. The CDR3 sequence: CASSNGQVNTEAFF. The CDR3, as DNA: TGCGCCAGCAGCAATGGACAGGTGAACACTGAAGCTTTCTTT.

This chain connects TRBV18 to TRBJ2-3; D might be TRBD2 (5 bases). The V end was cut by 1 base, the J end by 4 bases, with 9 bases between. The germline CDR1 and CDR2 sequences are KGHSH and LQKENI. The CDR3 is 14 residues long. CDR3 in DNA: TGTGCCAGCTCACCACTAGCGAACGCAGATACGCAGTATTTT. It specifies CASSPLANADTQYF.

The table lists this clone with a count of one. CDR3 amino acids: CASKERGIDTQYF. The CDR3 bases are TGTGCCAGTAAGGAACGGGGGATAGATACGCAGTATTTT. The genes are TRBV19 and TRBJ2-3; TRBD2 is a possible D gene (6 bases). The CDR3 sequence is 13 residues long. V lost 7 bases and J lost 5, with 13 bases in between. Looked up from germline, CDR1 is LNHDA and CDR2 is SQIVND (reference sequence).

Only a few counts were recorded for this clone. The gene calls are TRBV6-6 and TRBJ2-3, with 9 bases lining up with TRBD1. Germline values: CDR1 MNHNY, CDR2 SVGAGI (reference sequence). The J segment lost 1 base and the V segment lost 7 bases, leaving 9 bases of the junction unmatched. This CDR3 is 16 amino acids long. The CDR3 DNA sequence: TGTGCCAGCACCCACAGGGGGCAGCGTGGCACAGATACGCAGTATTTT. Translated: CASTHRGQRGTDTQYF.

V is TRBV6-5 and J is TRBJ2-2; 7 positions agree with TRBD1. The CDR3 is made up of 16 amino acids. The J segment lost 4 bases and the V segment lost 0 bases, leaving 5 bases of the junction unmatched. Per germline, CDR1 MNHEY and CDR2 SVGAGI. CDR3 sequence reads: CASSYSVTGFTGELFF. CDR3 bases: TGTGCCAGCAGTTACTCGGTGACAGGGTTCACCGGGGAGCTGTTTTTT.

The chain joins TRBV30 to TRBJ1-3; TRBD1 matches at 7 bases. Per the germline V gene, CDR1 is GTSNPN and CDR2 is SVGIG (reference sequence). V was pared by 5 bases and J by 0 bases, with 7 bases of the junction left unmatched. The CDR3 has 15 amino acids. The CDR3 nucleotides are TGTGCCTGGGCCCGGGACAGCCACTCTGGAAACACCATATATTTT. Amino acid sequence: CAWARDSHSGNTIYF.

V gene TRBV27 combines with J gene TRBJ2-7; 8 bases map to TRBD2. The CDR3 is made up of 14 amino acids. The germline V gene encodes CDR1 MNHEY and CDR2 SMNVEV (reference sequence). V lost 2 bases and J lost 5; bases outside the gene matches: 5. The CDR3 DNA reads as TGTGCCAGCAGTTTAAGCGGGAGTCCCCACGAGCAGTACTTC. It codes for CASSLSGSPHEQYF.

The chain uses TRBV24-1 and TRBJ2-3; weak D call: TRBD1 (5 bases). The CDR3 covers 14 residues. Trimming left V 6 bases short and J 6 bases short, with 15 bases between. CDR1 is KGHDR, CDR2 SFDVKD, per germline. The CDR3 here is CATSNWGFGDTQYF. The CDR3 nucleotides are TGTGCCACCAGTAACTGGGGCTTCGGGGATACGCAGTATTTT.

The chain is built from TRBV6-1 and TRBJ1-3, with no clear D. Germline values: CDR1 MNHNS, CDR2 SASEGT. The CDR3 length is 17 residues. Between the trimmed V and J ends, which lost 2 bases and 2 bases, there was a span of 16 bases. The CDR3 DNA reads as TGTGCCAGCAGTGAATACGGGATTGGAGGGCCTGGAAACACCATATATTTT. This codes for CASSEYGIGGPGNTIYF.

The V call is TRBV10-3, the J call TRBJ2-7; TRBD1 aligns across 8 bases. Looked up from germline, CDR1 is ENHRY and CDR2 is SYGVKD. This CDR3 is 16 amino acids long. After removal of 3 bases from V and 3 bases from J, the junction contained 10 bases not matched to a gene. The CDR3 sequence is CAISDLSGQGGYEQYF. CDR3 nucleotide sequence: TGTGCCATCAGTGACCTTTCCGGACAGGGTGGCTACGAGCAGTACTTC.

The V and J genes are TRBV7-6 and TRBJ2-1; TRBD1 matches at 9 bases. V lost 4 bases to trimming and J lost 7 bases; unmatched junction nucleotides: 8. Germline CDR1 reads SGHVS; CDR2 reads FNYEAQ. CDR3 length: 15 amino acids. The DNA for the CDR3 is TGTGCCAGCAGCTGGGGACAGGGTACTAGGAATGAGCAGTTCTTC. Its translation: CASSWGQGTRNEQFF.